Presented here are 8 T cell receptor beta chains from one specimen sequenced in a study of blood T cell repertoires in COVID-19. Repertoires were generated with immunoSEQ multiplex PCR, while TCRdb's copy carries only in-frame clones and drops some. The repertoire holds 45,000 to 65,000 clones, with 77% as singletons. The sample comprised peripheral blood. All receptors come from an older man with active or convalescent COVID-19.

This clone was seen a single time. The gene calls are TRBV7-9 and TRBJ2-2; unclear D gene. Germline-derived CDR1 and CDR2 are SEHNR and FQNEAQ (reference sequence). The CDR3 totals 15 residues. The V and J ends lost 0 bases and 1 base respectively, with 6 bases between them. The CDR3 DNA sequence: TGTGCCAGCAGCTTAGCGTTCGGGAACACCGGGGAGCTGTTTTTT. Amino acids: CASSLAFGNTGELFF. Variable domain in full (rest from reference TRBV7-9 and TRBJ2-2): DTGVSQNPRHKITKRGQNVTFRCDPISEHNRLYWYRQTLGQGPEFLTYFQNEAQLEKSRLLSDRFSAERPKGSFSTLEIQRTEQGDSAMYLCASSLAFGNTGELFFGEGSRLTVL.

This clone was observed a single time. The DNA for the CDR3 is TGCAGCGTTGATTTTGACAGTACTGGGGCCAACGTCCTGACTTTC. Protein: CSVDFDSTGANVLTF. The chain combines TRBV29-1 with TRBJ2-6; a weak D match, TRBD1 (5 bases). Per the germline V gene, CDR1 is SQVTM and CDR2 is ANQGSEA. Trimming removed 3 bases at V and 2 bases at J, with 11 bases between. The CDR3 has 15 amino acids.

This sequence joins TRBV4-3 and TRBJ1-1, with D unresolved. Germline lookup yields CDR1 LGHNA and CDR2 YSLEER. V lost 0 bases to trimming and J lost 1 base, with 9 bases between them. CDR3 size: 15 residues. The CDR3 DNA is TGCGCCAGCAGCCAAGAACAGCAGACGAACACTGAAGCTTTCTTT. Protein product: CASSQEQQTNTEAFF.

The V call is TRBV19, the J call TRBJ1-2, with D unclear. The V end was cut by 3 bases, the J end by 3 bases, with 11 bases between. The CDR3 length is 14 residues. Per germline, CDR1 LNHDA and CDR2 SQIVND (reference sequence). CDR3 sequence reads: CASSMDGVYYGYTF. The CDR3 DNA sequence: TGTGCCAGTAGTATGGACGGGGTCTACTATGGCTACACCTTC.

The V gene is TRBV11-3, the J gene TRBJ1-1; the D is unclear. Trimming took 5 bases from V and 4 from J, leaving 11 bases between them. Germline loops: CDR1 SGHNT, CDR2 YENEEA. This CDR3 is 13 amino acids long. The CDR3 spells CASSRRPVTEAFF. CDR3 sequence (DNA): TGTGCCAGCAGCCGTCGCCCAGTCACTGAAGCTTTCTTT. Using reference TRBV11-3 and TRBJ1-1 for the parts outside the CDR3, the full variable domain is EAGVVQSPRYKIIEKKQPVAFWCNPISGHNTLYWYLQNLGQGPELLIRYENEEAVDDSQLPKDRFSAERLKGVDSTLKIQPAELGDSAVYLCASSRRPVTEAFFGQGTRLTVV.

In this sample, this clone turned up once. The chain couples TRBV19 to TRBJ1-3, with D uncertain. V was clipped by 3 bases and J by 0 bases, with 9 bases between them. The CDR3 totals 15 residues. CDR1 and CDR2 from the germline V gene are LNHDA and SQIVND (reference sequence). DNA of the CDR3: TGTGCCAGTAGTATTGGACTTCTCTCTGGAAACACCATATATTTT. Translating it yields CASSIGLLSGNTIYF. Full variable domain (rest looked up from reference TRBV19 and TRBJ1-3): DGGITQSPKYLFRKEGQNVTLSCEQNLNHDAMYWYRQDPGQGLRLIYYSQIVNDFQKGDIAEGYSVSREKKESFPLTVTSAQKNPTAFYLCASSIGLLSGNTIYFGEGSWLTVV.

The rearrangement links TRBV7-2 to TRBJ2-3; TRBD2 matches at 12 bases. Germline-derived CDR1 and CDR2 are SGHTA and FQGNSA. The V and J ends lost 7 bases and 5 bases, in that order; junction bases with no gene match: 4. The length of the CDR3 is 14 residues. CDR3 coding DNA: TGTGCCAGCAAGTCGGGACTAGCGGGAGATACGCAGTATTTT. Translating gives CASKSGLAGDTQYF.

This clone was seen a single time. This chain uses TRBV19 with TRBJ1-3; 9 bases match TRBD1. The germline V gene encodes CDR1 LNHDA and CDR2 SQIVND (reference sequence). The J segment lost 1 base and the V segment lost 5 bases, leaving 6 bases of the junction unmatched. The CDR3 consists of 16 residues. Written as DNA, the CDR3 is TGTGCCAGTAGTCCTACCGGGACAGGGTCTGGAAACACCATATATTTT. Its protein is CASSPTGTGSGNTIYF.